This section outlines one T cell receptor beta chain sequence together with its context. The sample carries other DNA sequences with the same CDR3. The sample comes from a study of blood T cell repertoires in COVID-19. V gave up 0 bases and J gave up 0 bases, with 5 bases separating them. This CDR3 is built from 14 residues. Per germline, CDR1 SGDLS and CDR2 YYNGEE. Data came from immunoSEQ multiplex PCR; TCRdb stores just in-frame clones and leaves some out. The sample includes fewer than 400,000 clones, 89% of them seen just once. Which cohort a participant joined came from the clinical history participants gave.

The TCR sequence derives from a man in his sixties who had recovered from COVID-19. The chain recombines TRBV9 with TRBJ2-3; no definite D call. The sequenced sample was PBMCs or T cells enriched from blood (not recorded which). In DNA form, the CDR3 reads TGTGCCAGCAGCGTAGCGGGTAGCACAGATACGCAGTATTTT. Translating it yields CASSVAGSTDTQYF.